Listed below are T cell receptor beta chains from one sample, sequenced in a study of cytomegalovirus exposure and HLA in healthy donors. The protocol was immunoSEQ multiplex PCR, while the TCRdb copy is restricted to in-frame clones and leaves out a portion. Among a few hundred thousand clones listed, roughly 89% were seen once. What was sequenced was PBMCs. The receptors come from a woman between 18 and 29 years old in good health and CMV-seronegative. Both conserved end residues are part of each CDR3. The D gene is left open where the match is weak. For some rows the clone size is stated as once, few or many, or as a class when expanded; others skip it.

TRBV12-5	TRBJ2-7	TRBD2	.	TGTGCTAGTGGGCGGTCCGGGACTAGCGGGACCACGAGCTCCTACGAGCAGTACTTC	CASGRSGTSGTTSSYEQYF
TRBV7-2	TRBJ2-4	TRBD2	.	TGTGCCAGCAGCTTAAGTTTCTCGCGGGAGGGACAGTACTTC	CASSLSFSREGQYF
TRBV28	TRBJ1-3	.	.	TGTGCCAGCAGTTTATGGCAGGGCGCTGGAAACACCATATATTTT	CASSLWQGAGNTIYF
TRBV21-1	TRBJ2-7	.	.	TGTGCCAGCAGCCCTCTATTGGCTAGCGGCTACGAGCAGTACTTC	CASSPLLASGYEQYF
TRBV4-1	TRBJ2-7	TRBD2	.	TGCGCCAGCAGCCACTGGACTAGCTATGGGGGCGAGCAGTACTTC	CASSHWTSYGGEQYF
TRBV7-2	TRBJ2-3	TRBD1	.	TGTGCCAGCAGCCTCGACAGGGGATCAGATACGCAGTATTTT	CASSLDRGSDTQYF
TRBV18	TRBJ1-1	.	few	TGTGCCAGCTCACCAAGCAGGTCAACTGAAGCTTTCTTT	CASSPSRSTEAFF
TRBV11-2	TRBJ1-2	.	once	TGTGCCAGCAGCCCGCTAACAGGTTCCGGTGGCTACACCTTC	CASSPLTGSGGYTF
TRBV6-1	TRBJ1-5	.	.	TGTGCCAGCAGTGAAAATCCTTTAAATAGCAATCAGCCCCAGCATTTT	CASSENPLNSNQPQHF
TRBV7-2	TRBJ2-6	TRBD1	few	TGTGCCAGGGGGACAGGGGTCTCTGGGGCCAACGTCCTGACTTTC	CARGTGVSGANVLTF
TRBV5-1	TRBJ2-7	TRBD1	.	TGCGCCAGCAGCATAGGGACAGGGGATTACGAGCAGTACTTC	CASSIGTGDYEQYF
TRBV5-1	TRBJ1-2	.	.	TGCGCCAGCAGCTTGCAGTCTAACTATGGCTACACCTTC	CASSLQSNYGYTF
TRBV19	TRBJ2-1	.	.	TGTGCCAGTAGCCGTGCCGGTTACGGGGTAAATGAGCAGTTCTTC	CASSRAGYGVNEQFF
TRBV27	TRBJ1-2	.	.	TGTGCCAGCAGTGCCACGACAGGACCTAACTATGGCTACACCTTC	CASSATTGPNYGYTF
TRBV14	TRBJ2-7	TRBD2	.	TGTGCCAGCAGCCAATCTAGCGGCCACTACGAGCAGTACTTC	CASSQSSGHYEQYF
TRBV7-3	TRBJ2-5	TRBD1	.	TGTGCCAGCAGCTGGACAGGGGGAGGAGAGACCCAGTACTTC	CASSWTGGGETQYF
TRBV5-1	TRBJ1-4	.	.	TGCGCCAGCAGCTTGGGTGTGACATCTAATGAAAAACTGTTTTTT	CASSLGVTSNEKLFF
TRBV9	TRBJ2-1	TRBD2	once	TGTGCCAGCAGCGCTGTAGCGGGATTTTGGAATGAGCAGTTCTTC	CASSAVAGFWNEQFF
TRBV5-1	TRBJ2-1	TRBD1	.	TGCGCCAGCCAACAGGGGAGCTCCTACAATGAGCAGTTCTTC	CASQQGSSYNEQFF
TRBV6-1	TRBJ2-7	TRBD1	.	TGTGCCAGCGATAGGACAGGGGGCGATTTCAACGAGCAGTACTTC	CASDRTGGDFNEQYF
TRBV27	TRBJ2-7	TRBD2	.	TGTGCCGCGGGGCGGGAGCTCCCCTACGAGCAGTACTTC	CAAGRELPYEQYF
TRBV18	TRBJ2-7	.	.	TGTGCCAGCTCAGGGACACTCTACGAGCAGTACTTC	CASSGTLYEQYF
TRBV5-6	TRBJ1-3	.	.	TGTGCCAGCAGCCTGGGGGCAGGAAACACCATATATTTT	CASSLGAGNTIYF
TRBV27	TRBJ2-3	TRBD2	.	TGTGCCAGCAGCACACTAGCGAAAAGCACAGATACGCAGTATTTT	CASSTLAKSTDTQYF